The 7 T cell receptor beta chains below were found in one sample sequenced in a study of cytomegalovirus exposure and HLA in healthy donors. Primers for the PCR totalled 60 Vbeta and 13 Jbeta. Assay: immunoSEQ multiplex PCR; the TCRdb copy retains only in-frame clones and omits some. The sample consists of about 200,000 clones, roughly 84% of them appearing once. Sequencing was carried out using PBMCs. The receptors originated from a man aged 50 or older in good health and CMV-seronegative.

A remark on this clone: Germline and junction disagree at one end, which may indicate a read error. V is TRBV14 and J is TRBJ2-7; TRBD2 matches 9 bases. Per the germline V gene, CDR1 is SGHDN and CDR2 is FVKESK. The CDR3 has 15 residues. The CDR3 region is CASSQDQLAGRERYF. CDR3 in DNA: TGTGCCAGCAGCCAAGATCAGCTAGCGGGACGCGAGCGGTACTTC.

The chain couples TRBV4-1 to TRBJ2-1; TRBD2 might be the D (5 bases). The CDR3 has 21 residues. V shed 0 bases and J shed 0 bases, with 24 bases lying between them. Looked up from germline, CDR1 is MGHRA and CDR2 is YSYEKL. CDR3 sequence reads: CASSQDLFKGSAESSYNEQFF. The CDR3 DNA reads as TGCGCCAGCAGCCAAGATCTTTTTAAAGGTAGCGCTGAGAGCTCCTACAATGAGCAGTTCTTC.

In nucleotides, the CDR3 is TGTGCCAGCACTCCCCCCATCCCGGTAGAGAACGAGCAGTACTTC. Its translation is CASTPPIPVENEQYF. The chain has TRBV28 and TRBJ2-7; no reliable D call. This CDR3 has 15 amino acids. Looked up from germline, CDR1 is MDHEN and CDR2 is SYDVKM. Trimming shortened V by 7 bases and J by 5 bases, and 21 bases separated the two germline ends.

The chain recombines TRBV27 with TRBJ2-3, with 8 bases matching TRBD1. This CDR3 is built from 19 residues. The ends lost 5 bases at V and 0 bases at J; junction bases unmatched: 16. CDR1 and CDR2 from the germline V gene are MNHEY and SMNVEV (reference sequence). The CDR3 spells CASSPAGTGSRGSTDTQYF. CDR3 sequence (DNA): TGTGCCAGCAGTCCGGCCGGGACAGGAAGCCGCGGGAGCACAGATACGCAGTATTTT.

The chain joins TRBV7-2 to TRBJ2-1; 8 positions match TRBD1. The V segment lost 1 base and the J segment 9 bases; nucleotides outside the gene matches: 5. This CDR3 is 14 amino acids long. The germline CDR1 and CDR2 sequences are SGHTA and FQGNSA. The CDR3 is CASSLGQGRGEQFF. For the CDR3, the DNA is TGTGCCAGCAGCTTAGGACAGGGGAGAGGTGAGCAGTTCTTC. The full variable domain, in which reference TRBV7-2 and TRBJ2-1 provide the parts outside the CDR3, is GAGVSQSPSNKVTEKGKDVELRCDPISGHTALYWYRQSLGQGLEFLIYFQGNSAPDKSGLPSDRFSAERTGGSVSTLTIQRTQQEDSAVYLCASSLGQGRGEQFFGPGTRLTVL.

The CDR3 spells CASSLLAGGPSCQGHFEQFF. The CDR3 DNA reads as TGTGCCAGCAGCCTACTAGCGGGAGGGCCCAGTTGCCAGGGTCATTTTGAGCAGTTCTTC. J is TRBJ2-1 and V is TRBV21-1; TRBD2 is the table's D call and was not checked against the DNA. TRBV21-1 is flagged as a pseudogene. CDR3 size: 20 residues.

The V gene is TRBV18, the J gene TRBJ1-5; D call uncertain. The CDR3 covers 16 residues. Deletions cut 3 bases from V and 0 bases from J, with 12 bases between. Germline loops: CDR1 KGHSH, CDR2 LQKENI. CDR3 in DNA: TGTGCCAGCTCACCCGGGAGGCTTATTAGCAATCAGCCCCAGCATTTT. It specifies CASSPGRLISNQPQHF.